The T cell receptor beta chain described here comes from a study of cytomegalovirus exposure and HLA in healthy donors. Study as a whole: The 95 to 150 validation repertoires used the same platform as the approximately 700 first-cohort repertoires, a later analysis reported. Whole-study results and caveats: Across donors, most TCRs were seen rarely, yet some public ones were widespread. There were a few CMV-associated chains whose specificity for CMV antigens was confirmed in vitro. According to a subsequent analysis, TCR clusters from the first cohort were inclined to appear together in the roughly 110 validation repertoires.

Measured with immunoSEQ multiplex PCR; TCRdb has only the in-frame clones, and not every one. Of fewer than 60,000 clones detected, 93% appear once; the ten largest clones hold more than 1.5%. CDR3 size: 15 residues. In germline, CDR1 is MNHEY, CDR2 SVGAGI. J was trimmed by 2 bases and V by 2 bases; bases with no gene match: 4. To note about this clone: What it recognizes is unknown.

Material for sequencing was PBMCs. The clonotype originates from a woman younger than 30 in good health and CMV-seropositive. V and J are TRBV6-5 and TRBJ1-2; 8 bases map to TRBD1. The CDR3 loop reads CASSYGDRRNYGYTF. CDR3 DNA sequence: TGTGCCAGCAGTTACGGGGACAGGAGGAACTATGGCTACACCTTC.